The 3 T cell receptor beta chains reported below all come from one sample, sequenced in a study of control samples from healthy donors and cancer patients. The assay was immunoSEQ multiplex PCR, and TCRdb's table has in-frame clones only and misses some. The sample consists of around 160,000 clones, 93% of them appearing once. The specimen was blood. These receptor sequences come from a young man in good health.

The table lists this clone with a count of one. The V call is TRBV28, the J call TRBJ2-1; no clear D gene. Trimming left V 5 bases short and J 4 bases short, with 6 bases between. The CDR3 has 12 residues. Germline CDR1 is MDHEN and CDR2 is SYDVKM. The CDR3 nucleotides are TGTGCCAGCAGTCCCCCTTACAATGAGCAGTTCTTC. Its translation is CASSPPYNEQFF. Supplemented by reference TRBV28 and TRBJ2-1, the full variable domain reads DVKVTQSSRYLVKRTGEKVFLECVQDMDHENMFWYRQDPGLGLRLIYFSYDVKMKEKGDIPEGYSVSREKKERFSLILESASTNQTSMYLCASSPPYNEQFFGPGTRLTVL.

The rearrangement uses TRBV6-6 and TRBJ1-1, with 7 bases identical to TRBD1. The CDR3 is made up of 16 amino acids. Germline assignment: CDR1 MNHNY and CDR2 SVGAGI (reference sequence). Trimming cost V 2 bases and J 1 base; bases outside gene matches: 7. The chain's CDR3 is CASSYTPGQQNTEAFF. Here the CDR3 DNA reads TGTGCCAGCAGTTACACACCGGGACAGCAGAACACTGAAGCTTTCTTT.

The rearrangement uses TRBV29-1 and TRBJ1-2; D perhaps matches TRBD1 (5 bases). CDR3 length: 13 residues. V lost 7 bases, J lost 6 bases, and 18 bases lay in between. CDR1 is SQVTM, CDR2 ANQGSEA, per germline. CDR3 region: CSAGTSEPDGYTF. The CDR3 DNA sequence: TGCAGCGCCGGGACCTCCGAGCCTGATGGCTACACCTTC.